One and the same sample provided the 17 T cell receptor beta chains below, sequenced in a study of T cells in Graves' hyperthyroidism and ophthalmopathy. RNA transcripts served as the template for amplifying TCR beta CDR3 regions. HTBI primers were employed in a first-round RT-PCR of the TCR CDR3. MiXCR, applied by TCRdb to the multiplex PCR reads, yields one record per CDR3 protein. The sample records approximately 600,000 distinct CDR3 sequences, 14% being singletons. The material sequenced was blood. Receptors were obtained from a woman younger than 35 with Graves' ophthalmopathy.

This clonotype was recorded many times. This chain uses TRBV30 with TRBJ2-3; 7 positions agree with TRBD2. This CDR3 spans 13 amino acids. Germline V CDR1 and CDR2: GTSNPN, SVGIG (reference sequence). V shed 2 bases and J 6 bases; nucleotides not matched to a gene: 5. The CDR3 loop is CAWSMWEGDTQYF. The CDR3 region has the DNA TGTGCCTGGAGTATGTGGGAGGGGGATACGCAGTATTTT.

The chain carries TRBV28 and TRBJ1-3; TRBD1 matches at 7 bases. The V segment lost 4 bases and the J segment 3 bases; nucleotides outside the gene matches: 6. Germline values: CDR1 MDHEN, CDR2 SYDVKM. The CDR3 loop spans 15 amino acids. The CDR3 reads CASSSGGVGGNTIYF. The CDR3, as DNA: TGTGCCAGCAGTTCAGGGGGAGTGGGTGGAAACACCATATATTTT.

This clonotype was detected many times. The chain joins TRBV29-1 to TRBJ2-7; a possible D gene is TRBD1 (6 bases). This CDR3 comprises 12 residues. The germline gives CDR1 SQVTM, CDR2 ANQGSEA. Trimming took 4 bases from V and 1 from J, leaving 8 bases between them. The CDR3: CSVVRGSYEQYF. The CDR3 DNA is TGCAGCGTTGTAAGGGGGTCCTACGAGCAGTACTTC.

This clonotype has at least ten counts. The genes are TRBV6-1 and TRBJ1-1; 11 positions agree with TRBD1. Germline CDR1 MNHNS, CDR2 SASEGT. The CDR3 consists of 15 residues. Trimming cost V 6 bases and J 1 base; bases outside gene matches: 4. The CDR3: CASRGQGDKNTEAFF. The CDR3 DNA sequence: TGTGCCAGCAGGGGACAGGGGGACAAGAACACTGAAGCTTTCTTT.

This clonotype occurred many times. This chain links TRBV20-1 with TRBJ1-1, with D maybe TRBD1 (6 bases). The CDR3 consists of 14 residues. Germline CDR1 is DFQATT and CDR2 is SNEGSKA (reference sequence). V was trimmed by 1 base and J by 2 bases, leaving 11 bases between them. This CDR3 is CSARGGDTNTEAFF. In nucleotides, the CDR3 is TGCAGTGCTAGAGGGGGGGACACCAACACTGAAGCTTTCTTT.

The table lists this clonotype with many counts. The gene calls are TRBV11-3 and TRBJ2-4, with D possibly TRBD2 on 6 matching bases. CDR1 and CDR2 from the germline V gene are SGHNT and YENEEA. This CDR3 region has 13 residues. Trimming stripped 5 bases from V and 8 bases from J, with 13 bases between. CDR3 region: CASSTTSEDIQYF. The CDR3 nucleotides are TGTGCCAGCAGCACGACTAGTGAGGACATTCAGTACTTC. Using reference TRBV11-3 and TRBJ2-4 for the parts outside the CDR3, the full variable domain is EAGVVQSPRYKIIEKKQPVAFWCNPISGHNTLYWYLQNLGQGPELLIRYENEEAVDDSQLPKDRFSAERLKGVDSTLKIQPAELGDSAVYLCASSTTSEDIQYFGAGTRLSVL.

This clonotype showed up many times. The V gene is TRBV18, the J gene TRBJ1-6; possible D gene TRBD1, 5 bases. The CDR3 contains 12 residues. The germline V and J ends were trimmed by 3 bases and 10 bases, with 7 bases remaining between them. Germline CDR1 KGHSH, CDR2 LQKENI. CDR3 protein: CASSPQGSPLHF. Here the CDR3 DNA reads TGTGCCAGCTCACCGCAGGGATCACCCCTCCACTTT.

This clonotype was detected ten times or more. This sequence joins TRBV2 and TRBJ2-7; a weak D match, TRBD1 (6 bases). The CDR3 is made up of 14 amino acids. Germline V gives CDR1 SNHLY, CDR2 FYNNEI. The V gene lost 6 bases and the J gene lost 5 bases, with 17 bases spanning the gap. CDR3 protein: CASRNRVASHEQYF. DNA of the CDR3: TGTGCCAGCAGGAACAGGGTGGCCAGCCACGAGCAGTACTTC.

V gene TRBV28 combines with J gene TRBJ2-1; 11 bases line up with TRBD1. CDR1 and CDR2 from the germline V gene are MDHEN and SYDVKM. The CDR3 length is 16 residues. V trimming: 5 bases; J trimming: 3 bases; junction bases outside the gene matches: 6. As DNA, the CDR3 is TGTGCCAGCAGTGCCGCCGGGACAGGGGGCTACAATGAGCAGTTCTTC. Translated: CASSAAGTGGYNEQFF.

This clonotype came up many times. V and J are TRBV27 and TRBJ2-5, with D possibly TRBD1 on 6 matching bases. V lost 4 bases, J lost 9 bases, and 9 bases lay in between. This CDR3 spans 11 amino acids. Germline CDR1 is MNHEY and CDR2 is SMNVEV (reference sequence). The CDR3 loop is CASSCEGAQYF. The CDR3 DNA sequence: TGTGCCAGCAGTTGCGAGGGGGCCCAGTACTTC.

This clonotype turned up a few times. The gene calls are TRBV20-1 and TRBJ1-4, with TRBD1 matching over 9 bases. The V gene end was trimmed by 0 bases and the J gene end by 7 bases; junction bases not matched to a gene: 6. Germline values: CDR1 DFQATT, CDR2 SNEGSKA (reference sequence). The CDR3 length is 15 residues. CDR3 coding DNA: TGCAGTGCTAGAGATGGTGGGACAGGGTTTGAAAAACTGTTTTTT. Translated: CSARDGGTGFEKLFF.

Worth noting for this clonotype: The final CDR3 position lacks the conserved phenylalanine or tryptophan, pointing to a likely read error. This chain links TRBV5-4 with TRBJ2-1; D may be TRBD1 (6 bases). CDR3 length: 18 residues. CDR1 is SGHNT, CDR2 YYREEE, per germline (reference sequence). The CDR3 loop reads CASSRVLRDRTANNEQFY. DNA for the CDR3: TGCGCCAGCAGCCGCGTACTAAGGGACCGGACAGCCAACAATGAGCAGTTCTAC.

The chain employs TRBV20-1 and TRBJ2-1; 12 bases match TRBD2. The germline CDR1 and CDR2 sequences are DFQATT and SNEGSKA (reference sequence). The CDR3 is 15 residues long. V shed 3 bases and J 9 bases; nucleotides not matched to a gene: 9. For the CDR3, the DNA is TGCAGTGCTAGGACTAGCGGGAGACTGGTTGGTGAGCAGTTCTTC. This encodes CSARTSGRLVGEQFF.

The CDR3 nucleotides are TGTGCCAGCATGACAGGGCGCACAGATACGCAGTATTTT. Its protein product is CASMTGRTDTQYF. The rearrangement links TRBV28 to TRBJ2-3; TRBD1 matches at 7 bases. Per germline, CDR1 MDHEN and CDR2 SYDVKM. This CDR3 region has 13 residues. V lost 7 bases, J lost 1 base, and 2 bases stayed unmatched.

The CDR3 DNA is TGTGCCAGCAGGAGGCCGGGTGGCACCGGGGAGCTGTTTTTT. It is translated as CASRRPGGTGELFF. The genes are TRBV12-3 or TRBV12-4 and TRBJ2-2; D not certain. There are 14 residues in the CDR3. Trimming pared 6 bases from V and 4 bases from J, leaving 12 bases between.

The chain recombines TRBV19 with TRBJ1-2; D call uncertain. Germline values: CDR1 LNHDA, CDR2 SQIVND (reference sequence). The CDR3 spans 15 residues. V was clipped by 2 bases and J by 4 bases, with 14 bases between them. CDR3 residues: CASSIRVEGSYGYTF. In DNA, the CDR3 is TGTGCCAGTAGTATAAGGGTTGAAGGAAGCTATGGCTACACCTTC.

This clonotype was counted many times. The chain uses TRBV28 and TRBJ1-2, with D maybe TRBD1 (5 bases). V dropped 1 base and J dropped 4 bases, with 13 bases sitting between them. Germline lookup yields CDR1 MDHEN and CDR2 SYDVKM. The CDR3 contains 15 residues. DNA for the CDR3: TGTGCCAGCAGTTTATTAGCCAGGGAAGTCTATGGCTACACCTTC. This codes for CASSLLAREVYGYTF.